The rows below give T cell receptor beta chains drawn from one sample of a study of T cells expressing NK-cell markers. With the 5' RACE reads reprocessed, TCRdb shows one record per CDR3 protein and no DNA. Its clone listing holds about 260,000 distinct CDR3 sequences. Sequencing input: blood T cells: a sorted CD56 or NKG2C T cell subset, CD4+ or CD8+ T cells, or bulk PBMC T cells (not recorded which). The receptors were sampled from a man aged 18 to 29 in good health. Each CDR3 is given with its conserved first and last residue. The order of the fields is V gene, J gene, CDR3 protein.

V: TRBV10-3
J: TRBJ2-2
CDR3: CAISEGQLTGELFF

V: TRBV20-1
J: TRBJ1-5
CDR3: CSAERDRDQPQHF

V: TRBV7-2
J: TRBJ2-1
CDR3: CASSLPGTRLYEQFF

V: TRBV5-6
J: TRBJ1-2
CDR3: CASSFQGLYGYTF

V: TRBV19
J: TRBJ2-1
CDR3: CASSIDPPGLANNEQFF

V: TRBV20-1
J: TRBJ2-5
CDR3: CSANGAVGQTQYF

V: TRBV12-3/TRBV12-4
J: TRBJ1-1
CDR3: CASSLGWDRLEAFF

V: TRBV6-5
J: TRBJ1-2
CDR3: CASSYAVGGYTF

V: TRBV27
J: TRBJ2-7
CDR3: CASMKGGGNEQYF

V: TRBV6-5
J: TRBJ2-6
CDR3: CASRGQDSGANVLTF

V: TRBV4-3
J: TRBJ2-5
CDR3: CASSQDVLPGRQETQYF

V: TRBV6-1
J: TRBJ2-1
CDR3: CASRPTGQGRDEQFF

V: TRBV27
J: TRBJ1-5
CDR3: CASSLWADSNQPQHF

V: TRBV9
J: TRBJ2-7
CDR3: CASSPGGGGQAYEQYF

V: TRBV2
J: TRBJ2-1
CDR3: CASPQPLYNEQFF

V: TRBV5-1
J: TRBJ2-1
CDR3: CASSFDQRYNEQFF

V: TRBV7-2
J: TRBJ2-2
CDR3: CASTHQGTGELFF

V: TRBV5-5
J: TRBJ2-2
CDR3: CASSLTVSGVGELFF

V: TRBV9
J: TRBJ2-1
CDR3: CASSVETSGWGEQFF

V: TRBV18
J: TRBJ1-1
CDR3: CASSPPAATEAFF

V: TRBV7-2
J: TRBJ1-6
CDR3: CASSLGALNSPLHF

V: TRBV29-1
J: TRBJ2-7
CDR3: CSVGQAQKEYF

V: TRBV11-2
J: TRBJ2-1
CDR3: CASSPPPGNEQFF

V: TRBV5-1
J: TRBJ1-5
CDR3: CASSAIGGEGQPQHF

V: TRBV7-8
J: TRBJ1-6
CDR3: CASSLTGTSSNSPLHF

V: TRBV9
J: TRBJ2-7
CDR3: CASSVRDRVNEQYF

V: TRBV20-1
J: TRBJ1-4
CDR3: CSGQLNEKLFF

V: TRBV7-9
J: TRBJ2-7
CDR3: CASSLSDRPYEQYF

V: TRBV15
J: TRBJ2-6
CDR3: CATSRGLGSGANVLTF

V: TRBV20-1
J: TRBJ2-7
CDR3: CSAGGNHEQYF

V: TRBV4-3
J: TRBJ2-7
CDR3: CASSQGGGGSYEQYF

V: TRBV6-1
J: TRBJ1-5
CDR3: CASSSGGYNQPQHF

V: TRBV6-1
J: TRBJ1-1
CDR3: CASTFLPGQGTEAFF

V: TRBV20-1
J: TRBJ1-2
CDR3: CSAREGGSSGYTF

V: TRBV18
J: TRBJ2-1
CDR3: CASSPRLADNEQFF

V: TRBV6-5
J: TRBJ2-3
CDR3: CASSYGQGYSTQYF

V: TRBV10-1
J: TRBJ2-2
CDR3: CASSEDQVPGELFF

V: TRBV11-1
J: TRBJ1-5
CDR3: CASSSGTASGYSNQPQHF

V: TRBV12-3/TRBV12-4
J: TRBJ2-7
CDR3: CASSPPPSLRAEQYF

V: TRBV7-9
J: TRBJ2-3
CDR3: CASTRDDGGRTDTQYF

V: TRBV5-1
J: TRBJ2-4
CDR3: CASSSPGPRAKNIQYF

V: TRBV30
J: TRBJ2-1
CDR3: CAWRGLAGGPGDEQFF

V: TRBV20-1
J: TRBJ2-5
CDR3: CSARVLSLPQETQYF

V: TRBV20-1
J: TRBJ2-4
CDR3: CSASPGTGENIQYF

V: TRBV12-3/TRBV12-4
J: TRBJ2-5
CDR3: CASSLSAGGNMRETQYF

V: TRBV11-3
J: TRBJ2-2
CDR3: CASSGGQTNTGELFF

V: TRBV18
J: TRBJ2-1
CDR3: CASSPAGGLGDEQFF

V: TRBV7-2
J: TRBJ2-7
CDR3: CASSLTGTSGLLYEQYF

V: TRBV7-3
J: TRBJ1-1
CDR3: CASINPKGWAMNTEAFF

V: TRBV6-2/TRBV6-3
J: TRBJ2-7
CDR3: CASSVGRSSYEQYF

V: TRBV12-3/TRBV12-4
J: TRBJ2-3
CDR3: CATSLSPRTQYF